This T cell receptor beta chain was found in a study of cytomegalovirus exposure and HLA in healthy donors. Broader study findings: The study dropped some indistinguishable V segments, TRBV6-2 and TRBV6-3 among them. In an earlier analysis, most TCR beta V segments were productive about 87% or about 30% of the time. In a later analysis, a genetic analysis reported fewer productive-TCR N-insertions in an Asian-associated ancestry cluster than the cohort average.

There are 14 residues in the CDR3. V was clipped by 3 bases and J by 2 bases; unmatched bases: 3. Germline values: CDR1 SQVTM, CDR2 ANQGSEA. This clone turned up a few times. What it binds is unknown. PCR was performed using 60 Vbeta and 13 Jbeta primers. Profiling relied on immunoSEQ multiplex PCR, and the TCRdb table lists in-frame clones only, not all of them. The data contain about 120,000 clones, around 80% of them singletons. This TCR was sampled from a woman aged 45 to 65 in good health and CMV-seropositive. The chain combines TRBV29-1 with TRBJ2-5; TRBD2 agrees at 10 bases. Sequenced sample: PBMCs. This chain's CDR3 is CSVDSGGRQETQYF. Here the CDR3 DNA reads TGCAGCGTTGATAGCGGGGGGCGGCAAGAGACCCAGTACTTC.